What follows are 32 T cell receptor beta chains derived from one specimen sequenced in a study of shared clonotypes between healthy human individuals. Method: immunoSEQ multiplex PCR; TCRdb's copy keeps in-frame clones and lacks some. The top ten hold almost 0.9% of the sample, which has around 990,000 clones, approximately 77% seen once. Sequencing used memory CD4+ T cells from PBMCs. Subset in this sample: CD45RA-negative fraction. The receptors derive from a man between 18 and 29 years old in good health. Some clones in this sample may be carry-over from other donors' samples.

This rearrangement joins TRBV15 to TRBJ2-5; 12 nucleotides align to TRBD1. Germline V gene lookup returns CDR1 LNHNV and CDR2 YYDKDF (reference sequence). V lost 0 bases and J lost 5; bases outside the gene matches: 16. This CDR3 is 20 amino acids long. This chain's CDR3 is CATSRDPWGTGGENGETQYF. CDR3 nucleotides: TGTGCCACCAGCAGAGACCCCTGGGGGACAGGGGGCGAAAATGGGGAGACCCAGTACTTC.

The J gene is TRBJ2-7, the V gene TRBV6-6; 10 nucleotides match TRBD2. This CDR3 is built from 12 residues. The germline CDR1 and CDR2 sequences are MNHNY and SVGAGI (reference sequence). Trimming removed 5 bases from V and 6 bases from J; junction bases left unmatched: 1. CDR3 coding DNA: TGTGCCAGCAGTACTAGCGGGATCGAGCAGTACTTC. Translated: CASSTSGIEQYF.

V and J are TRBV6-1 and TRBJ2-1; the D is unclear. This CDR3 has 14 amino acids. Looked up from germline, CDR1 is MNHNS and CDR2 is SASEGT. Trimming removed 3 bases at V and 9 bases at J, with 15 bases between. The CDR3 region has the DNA TGTGCCAGCAGTGACTTTTTCCGGGCGGCTGAGCAGTTCTTC. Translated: CASSDFFRAAEQFF.

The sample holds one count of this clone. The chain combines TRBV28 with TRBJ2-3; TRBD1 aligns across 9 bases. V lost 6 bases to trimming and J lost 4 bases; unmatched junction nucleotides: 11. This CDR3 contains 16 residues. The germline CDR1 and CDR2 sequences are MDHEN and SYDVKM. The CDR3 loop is CASRNLAGTGSDTQYF. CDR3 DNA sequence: TGTGCCAGCAGGAACCTTGCCGGGACAGGGTCAGATACGCAGTATTTT.

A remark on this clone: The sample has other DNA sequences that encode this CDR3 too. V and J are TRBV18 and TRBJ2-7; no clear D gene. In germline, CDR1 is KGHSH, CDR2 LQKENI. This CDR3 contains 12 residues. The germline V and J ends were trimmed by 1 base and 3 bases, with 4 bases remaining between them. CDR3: CASSPRLYEQYF. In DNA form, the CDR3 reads TGTGCCAGCTCACCACGGCTCTACGAGCAGTACTTC.

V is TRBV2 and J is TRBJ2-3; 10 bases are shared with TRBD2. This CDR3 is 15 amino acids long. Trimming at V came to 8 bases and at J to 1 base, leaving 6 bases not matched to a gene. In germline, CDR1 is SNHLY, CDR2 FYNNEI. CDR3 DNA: TGTGCCAGCGATTTCAGCGGGGGGGGCACAGATACGCAGTATTTT. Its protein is CASDFSGGGTDTQYF.

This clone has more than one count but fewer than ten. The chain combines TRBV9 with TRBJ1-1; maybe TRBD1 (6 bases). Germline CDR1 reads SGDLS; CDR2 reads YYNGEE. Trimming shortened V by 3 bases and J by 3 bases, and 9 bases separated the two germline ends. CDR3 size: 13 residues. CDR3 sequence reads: CASSDRVDTEAFF. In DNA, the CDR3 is TGTGCCAGCAGCGACAGGGTTGACACTGAAGCTTTCTTT. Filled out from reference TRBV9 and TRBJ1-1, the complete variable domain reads DSGVTQTPKHLITATGQRVTLRCSPRSGDLSVYWYQQSLDQGLQFLIQYYNGEERAKGNILERFSAQQFPDLHSELNLSSLELGDSALYFCASSDRVDTEAFFGQGTRLTVV.

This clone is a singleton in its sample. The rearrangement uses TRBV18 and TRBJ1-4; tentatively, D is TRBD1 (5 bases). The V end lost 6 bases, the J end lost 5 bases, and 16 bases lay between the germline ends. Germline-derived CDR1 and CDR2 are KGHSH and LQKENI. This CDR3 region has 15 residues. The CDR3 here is CASSRQSPPNEKLFF. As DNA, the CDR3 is TGTGCCAGCTCCCGACAGAGTCCCCCAAATGAAAAACTGTTTTTT.

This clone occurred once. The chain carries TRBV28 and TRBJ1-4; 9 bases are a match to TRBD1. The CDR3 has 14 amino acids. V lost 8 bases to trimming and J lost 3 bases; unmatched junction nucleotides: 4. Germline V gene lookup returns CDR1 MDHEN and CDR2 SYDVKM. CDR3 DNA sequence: TGTGCCAGCGGACAGGGGTCAGCTAATGAAAAACTGTTTTTT. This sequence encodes CASGQGSANEKLFF.

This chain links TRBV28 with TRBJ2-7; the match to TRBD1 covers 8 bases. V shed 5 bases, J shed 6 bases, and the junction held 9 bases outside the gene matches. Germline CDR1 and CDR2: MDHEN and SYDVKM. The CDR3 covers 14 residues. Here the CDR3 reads CASSPPWTGIEQYF. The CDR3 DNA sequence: TGTGCCAGCAGTCCTCCCTGGACAGGGATCGAGCAGTACTTC.

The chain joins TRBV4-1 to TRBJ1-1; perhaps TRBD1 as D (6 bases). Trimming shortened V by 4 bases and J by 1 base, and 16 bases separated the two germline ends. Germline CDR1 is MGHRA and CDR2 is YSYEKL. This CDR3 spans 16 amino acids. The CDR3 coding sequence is TGCGCCAGCAGCCCCCAAGGGGGGGCGCGGAACACTGAAGCTTTCTTT. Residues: CASSPQGGARNTEAFF.

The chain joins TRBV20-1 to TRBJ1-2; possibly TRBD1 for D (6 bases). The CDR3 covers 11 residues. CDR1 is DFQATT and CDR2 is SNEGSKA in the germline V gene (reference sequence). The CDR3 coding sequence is TGCAGCCCTCGGGGGGCCTATGGCTACACCTTC. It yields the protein CSPRGAYGYTF.

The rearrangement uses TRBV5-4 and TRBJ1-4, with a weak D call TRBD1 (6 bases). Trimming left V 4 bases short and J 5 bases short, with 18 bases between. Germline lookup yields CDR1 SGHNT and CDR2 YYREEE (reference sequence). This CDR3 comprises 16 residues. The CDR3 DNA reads TGTGCCAGCAGCCAAGGACCACAGGGTGAGAATGAAAAACTGTTTTTT. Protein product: CASSQGPQGENEKLFF.

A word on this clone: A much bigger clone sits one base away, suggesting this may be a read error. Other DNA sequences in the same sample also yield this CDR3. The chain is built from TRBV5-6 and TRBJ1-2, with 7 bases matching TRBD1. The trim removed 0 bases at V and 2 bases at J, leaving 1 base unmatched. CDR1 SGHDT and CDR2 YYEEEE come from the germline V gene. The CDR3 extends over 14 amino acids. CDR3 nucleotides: TGTGCCAGCAGCTTGGACAGGGGCAACTATGGCTACACCTTC. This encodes CASSLDRGNYGYTF. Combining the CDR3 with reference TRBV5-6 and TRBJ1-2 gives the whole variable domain DAGVTQSPTHLIKTRGQQVTLRCSPKSGHDTVSWYQQALGQGPQFIFQYYEEEERQRGNFPDRFSGHQFPNYSSELNVNALLLGDSALYLCASSLDRGNYGYTFGSGTRLTVV.

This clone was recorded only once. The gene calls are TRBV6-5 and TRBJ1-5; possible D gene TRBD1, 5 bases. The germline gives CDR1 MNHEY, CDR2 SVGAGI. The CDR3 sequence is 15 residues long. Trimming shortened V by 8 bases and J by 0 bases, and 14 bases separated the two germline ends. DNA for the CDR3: TGTGCCAGCCGTACCGACAGAAATAGCAATCAGCCCCAGCATTTT. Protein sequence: CASRTDRNSNQPQHF.

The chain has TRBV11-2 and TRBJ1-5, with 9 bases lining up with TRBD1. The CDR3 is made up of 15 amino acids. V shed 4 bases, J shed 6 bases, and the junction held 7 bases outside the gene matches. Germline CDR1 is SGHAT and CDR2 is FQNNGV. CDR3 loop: CASSWTGVLGQPQHF. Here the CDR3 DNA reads TGTGCCAGCAGCTGGACAGGGGTATTAGGTCAGCCCCAGCATTTT.

Here the CDR3 reads CASSLAPQIATGNTEAFF. The CDR3 bases are TGCGCCAGCAGCTTGGCCCCACAAATAGCGACAGGGAACACTGAAGCTTTCTTT. The chain couples TRBV5-1 to TRBJ1-1; maybe TRBD1 (6 bases). The germline V and J ends were trimmed by 0 bases and 1 base, with 19 bases remaining between them. Germline V lookup: CDR1 SGHRS, CDR2 YFSETQ. This CDR3 is 18 amino acids long.

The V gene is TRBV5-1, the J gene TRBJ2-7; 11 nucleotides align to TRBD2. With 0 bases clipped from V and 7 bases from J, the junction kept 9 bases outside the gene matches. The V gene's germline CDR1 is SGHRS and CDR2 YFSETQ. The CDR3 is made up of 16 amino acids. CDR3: CASSLVLAGGSGEQYF. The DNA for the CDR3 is TGCGCCAGCAGCTTGGTTCTAGCGGGAGGAAGCGGGGAGCAGTACTTC.

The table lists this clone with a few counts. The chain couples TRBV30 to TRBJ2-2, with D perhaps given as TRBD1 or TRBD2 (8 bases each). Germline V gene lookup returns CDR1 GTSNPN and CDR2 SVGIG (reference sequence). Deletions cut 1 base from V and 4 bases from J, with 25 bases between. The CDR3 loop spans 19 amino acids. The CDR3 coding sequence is TGTGCCTGGAGTGCGACAGGGGTTTTGGGCGGGAGGCTCACCGGGGAGCTGTTTTTT. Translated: CAWSATGVLGGRLTGELFF.

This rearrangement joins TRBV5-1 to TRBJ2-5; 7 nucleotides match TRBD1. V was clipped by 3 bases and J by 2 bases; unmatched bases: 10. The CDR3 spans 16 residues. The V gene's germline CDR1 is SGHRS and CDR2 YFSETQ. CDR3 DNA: TGCGCCAGCAGCTCTCAGACAGGGTTGGTACAAGAGACCCAGTACTTC. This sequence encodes CASSSQTGLVQETQYF.

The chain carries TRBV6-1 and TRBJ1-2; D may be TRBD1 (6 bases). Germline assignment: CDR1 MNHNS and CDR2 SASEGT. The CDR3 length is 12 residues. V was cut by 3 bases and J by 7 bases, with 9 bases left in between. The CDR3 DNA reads TGTGCCAGCAGTGAGGGGGCGGGTGGCTACACCTTC. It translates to CASSEGAGGYTF.

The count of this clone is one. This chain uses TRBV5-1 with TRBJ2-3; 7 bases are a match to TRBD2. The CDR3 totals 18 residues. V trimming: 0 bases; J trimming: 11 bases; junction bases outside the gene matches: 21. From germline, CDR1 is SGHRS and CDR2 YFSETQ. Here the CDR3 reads CASSLAMSASGLLGEQYF. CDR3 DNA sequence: TGCGCCAGCAGCTTGGCCATGAGCGCTAGCGGACTTCTTGGGGAGCAGTATTTT.

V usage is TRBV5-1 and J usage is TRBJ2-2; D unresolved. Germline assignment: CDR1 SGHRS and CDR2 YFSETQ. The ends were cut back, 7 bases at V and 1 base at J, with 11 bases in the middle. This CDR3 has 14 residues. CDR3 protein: CASRILENTGELFF. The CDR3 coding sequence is TGCGCCAGCCGGATTCTCGAGAACACCGGGGAGCTGTTTTTT.

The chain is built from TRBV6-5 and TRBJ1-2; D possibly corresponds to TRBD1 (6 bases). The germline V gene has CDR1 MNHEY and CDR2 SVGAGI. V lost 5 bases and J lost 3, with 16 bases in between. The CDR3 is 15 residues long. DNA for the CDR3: TGTGCCAGCAGTGCTCGTGGAGGGGGTGACTATGGCTACACCTTC. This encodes CASSARGGGDYGYTF.

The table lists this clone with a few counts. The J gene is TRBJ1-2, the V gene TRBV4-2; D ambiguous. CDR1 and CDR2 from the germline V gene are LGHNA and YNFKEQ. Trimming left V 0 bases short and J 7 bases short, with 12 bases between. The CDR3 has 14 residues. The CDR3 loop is CASSQDQEGLGYTF. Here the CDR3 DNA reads TGTGCCAGCAGCCAAGATCAAGAGGGCCTTGGCTACACCTTC.

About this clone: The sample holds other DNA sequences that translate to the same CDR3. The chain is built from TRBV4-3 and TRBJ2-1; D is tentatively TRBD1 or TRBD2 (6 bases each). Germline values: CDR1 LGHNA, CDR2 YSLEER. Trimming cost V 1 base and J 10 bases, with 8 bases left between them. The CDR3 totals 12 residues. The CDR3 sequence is CASSQGGAEQFF. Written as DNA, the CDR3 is TGCGCCAGCAGCCAAGGGGGGGCCGAGCAGTTCTTC.

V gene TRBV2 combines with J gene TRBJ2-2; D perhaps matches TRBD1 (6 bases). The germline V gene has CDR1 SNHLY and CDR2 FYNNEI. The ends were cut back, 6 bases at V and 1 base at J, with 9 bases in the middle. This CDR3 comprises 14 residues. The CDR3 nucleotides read TGTGCCAGCAGCCTGACAGGGAACACCGGGGAGCTGTTTTTT. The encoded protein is CASSLTGNTGELFF.

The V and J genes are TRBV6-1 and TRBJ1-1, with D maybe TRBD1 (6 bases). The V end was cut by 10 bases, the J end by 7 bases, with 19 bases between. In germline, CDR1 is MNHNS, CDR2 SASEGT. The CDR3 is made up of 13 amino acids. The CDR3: CATRKGDGIEAFF. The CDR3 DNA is TGTGCCACGCGAAAGGGGGACGGTATTGAAGCTTTCTTT.

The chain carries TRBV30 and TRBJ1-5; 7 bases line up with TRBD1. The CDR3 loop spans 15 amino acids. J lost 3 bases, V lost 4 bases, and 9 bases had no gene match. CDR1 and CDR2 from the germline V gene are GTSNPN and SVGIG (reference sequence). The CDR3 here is CAWMGKGALNQPQHF. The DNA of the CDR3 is TGTGCCTGGATGGGTAAGGGGGCCCTCAATCAGCCCCAGCATTTT.

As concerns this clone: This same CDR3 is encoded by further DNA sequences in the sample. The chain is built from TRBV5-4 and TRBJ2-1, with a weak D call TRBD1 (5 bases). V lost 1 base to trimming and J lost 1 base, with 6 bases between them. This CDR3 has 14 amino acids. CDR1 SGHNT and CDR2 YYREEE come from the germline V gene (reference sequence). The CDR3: CASSLQGSYNEQFF. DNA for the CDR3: TGTGCCAGCAGCTTGCAGGGATCCTACAATGAGCAGTTCTTC.

The CDR3 loop reads CSVELGPGGETQYF. The DNA of the CDR3 is TGCAGCGTTGAACTTGGTCCGGGGGGAGAGACCCAGTACTTC. The chain carries TRBV29-1 and TRBJ2-5; 7 nucleotides align to TRBD2. V was clipped by 2 bases and J by 4 bases; unmatched bases: 7. Per germline, CDR1 SQVTM and CDR2 ANQGSEA. The CDR3 extends over 14 amino acids.

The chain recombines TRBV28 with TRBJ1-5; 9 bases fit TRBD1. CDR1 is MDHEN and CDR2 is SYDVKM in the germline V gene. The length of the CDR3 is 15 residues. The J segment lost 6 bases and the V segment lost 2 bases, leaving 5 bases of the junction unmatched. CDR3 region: CASSLGTGIGQPQHF. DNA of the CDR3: TGTGCCAGCAGTTTAGGGACAGGGATAGGTCAGCCCCAGCATTTT.